The rows below give T cell receptor beta chains drawn from one sample of a study of T cells after yellow fever vaccination. MiXCR was run by TCRdb on the 5' RACE reads, yielding one entry per CDR3 protein. The sample contains more than 300,000 distinct CDR3 sequences, 6.8% of which appear only once. This material consisted of PBMCs, taken roughly 47 days after the first yellow fever vaccination. These receptors came from a man younger than 35 who received the YFV17D yellow fever vaccine. CDR3s include the opening cysteine and the closing phenylalanine or tryptophan. D genes are given only for firm matches. Expanded clones are given a class, and other clones once, few, many or no size at all.

v_gene	abundance	d_gene	j_gene	CDR3nt	CDR3aa
TRBV4-3	NA	NA	TRBJ2-3	TGCGCCAGCAGCCAAGAGAAATCTTATACGCAGTATTTT	CASSQEKSYTQYF
TRBV6-2/TRBV6-3	NA	TRBD1	TRBJ1-1	TGTGCCAGCAGCCAAGTCACCGGGACAGGGATTGAAGCTTTCTTT	CASSQVTGTGIEAFF
TRBV5-1	NA	TRBD2	TRBJ2-3	TGCGCCAGCAGGATGAGCGGGGGGGGAATAACAGATACGCAGTATTTT	CASRMSGGGITDTQYF
TRBV5-1	few	NA	TRBJ1-4	TGCGCCAGCAGCCAGAGCGGGACGTCGGAAGAAAAACTGTTTTTT	CASSQSGTSEEKLFF
TRBV3-1	NA	NA	TRBJ1-2	TGTGCCAGCAGCCGGGGGGATCGGTATGGCTACACCTTC	CASSRGDRYGYTF
TRBV4-2	few	NA	TRBJ2-3	TGTGCCAGCAGCCAAGGTTCTCGAGTGGAGCAGTATTTT	CASSQGSRVEQYF
TRBV2	NA	NA	TRBJ1-1	TGTGCCAGCAGTGAATCTCTAGGAGCTTTCTTT	CASSESLGAFF
TRBV19	many	NA	TRBJ2-6	TGTGCCAGCCGCGGGCTATCTGGGGCCAACGTCCTGACTTTC	CASRGLSGANVLTF
TRBV5-5	many	NA	TRBJ1-3	TGTGCCAGCAGCTTAGGACAGACGAGCTCTGGAAACACCATATATTTT	CASSLGQTSSGNTIYF
TRBV5-1	many	NA	TRBJ2-7	TGCGCCAGCAGCTTGGATCCACAGTCATACGAGCAGTACTTC	CASSLDPQSYEQYF
TRBV4-1	NA	NA	TRBJ1-2	TGCGCCAGCAGCGAGACCGGGAAGCCTGGCTACACCTTC	CASSETGKPGYTF
TRBV13	few	NA	TRBJ2-3	TGTGCCAGCAGCTCTGACGGGCAGTATTTT	CASSSDGQYF
TRBV25-1	few	NA	TRBJ2-1	TGTGCCAGCAGTAGGCGAACGTCGGGGAGAGCTTACAATGAGCAGTTCTTC	CASSRRTSGRAYNEQFF
TRBV5-4	few	TRBD2	TRBJ2-1	TGTGCCAGCGGAACCTGGACTAGCGGGGGGGTAGATGAGCAGTTCTTC	CASGTWTSGGVDEQFF
TRBV12-5	NA	NA	TRBJ2-2	TGTGCTAGTGGTTCCAGGGTCATCTCGTCTGTGAGCACCGGGGAGCTGTTTTTT	CASGSRVISSVSTGELFF